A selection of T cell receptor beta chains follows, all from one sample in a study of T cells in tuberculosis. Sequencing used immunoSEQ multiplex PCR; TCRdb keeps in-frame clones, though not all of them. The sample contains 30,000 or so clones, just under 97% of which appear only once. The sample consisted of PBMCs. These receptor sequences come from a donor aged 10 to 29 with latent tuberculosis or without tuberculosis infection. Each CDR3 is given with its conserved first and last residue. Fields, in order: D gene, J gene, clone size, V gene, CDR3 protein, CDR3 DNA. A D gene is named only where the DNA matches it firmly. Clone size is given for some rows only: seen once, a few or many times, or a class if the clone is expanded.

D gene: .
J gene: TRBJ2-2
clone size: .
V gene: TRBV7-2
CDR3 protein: CASSRLGQGGTGELFF
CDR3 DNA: TGTGCCAGCAGCAGATTAGGGCAGGGGGGCACCGGGGAGCTGTTTTTT

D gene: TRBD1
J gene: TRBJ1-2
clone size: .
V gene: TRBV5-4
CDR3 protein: CASSLGTGPFGYTF
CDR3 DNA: TGTGCCAGCAGCTTGGGGACAGGGCCCTTTGGCTACACCTTC

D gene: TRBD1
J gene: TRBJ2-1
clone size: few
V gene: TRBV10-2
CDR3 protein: CALGTGGYEQFF
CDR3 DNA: TGCGCCCTCGGTACAGGGGGCTATGAGCAGTTCTTC

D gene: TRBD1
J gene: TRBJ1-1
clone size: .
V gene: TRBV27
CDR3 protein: CASSLGQGLTEAFF
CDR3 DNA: TGTGCCAGCAGTTTGGGACAGGGTCTGACTGAAGCTTTCTTT

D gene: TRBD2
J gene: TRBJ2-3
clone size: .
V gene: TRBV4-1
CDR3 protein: CASSQGPAGSTDTQYF
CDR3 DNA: TGCGCCAGCAGCCAAGGCCCAGCGGGAAGCACAGATACGCAGTATTTT

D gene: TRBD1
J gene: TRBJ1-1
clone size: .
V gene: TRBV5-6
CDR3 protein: CASSLFNRGTTEAFF
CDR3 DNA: TGTGCCAGCAGCTTGTTTAACAGGGGAACGACTGAAGCTTTCTTT

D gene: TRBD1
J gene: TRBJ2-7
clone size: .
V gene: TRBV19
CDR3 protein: CATSPGTGFYEQYF
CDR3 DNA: TGTGCCACTAGCCCCGGGACAGGGTTTTACGAGCAGTACTTC

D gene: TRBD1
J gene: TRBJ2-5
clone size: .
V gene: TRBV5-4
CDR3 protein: CASSRQGAGETQYF
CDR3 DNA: TGTGCCAGCAGCCGACAGGGGGCGGGAGAGACCCAGTACTTC

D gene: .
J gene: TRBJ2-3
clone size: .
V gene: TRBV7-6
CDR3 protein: CASSLVTGFTDTQYF
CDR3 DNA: TGTGCCAGCAGCTTAGTCACAGGTTTCACAGATACGCAGTATTTT

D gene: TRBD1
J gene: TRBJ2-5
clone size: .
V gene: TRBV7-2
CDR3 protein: CASSVNRGQSETQYF
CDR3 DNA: TGTGCCAGCAGCGTAAACAGGGGGCAATCGGAGACCCAGTACTTC

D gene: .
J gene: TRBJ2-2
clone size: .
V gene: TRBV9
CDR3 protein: CASSVVGGGTGELFF
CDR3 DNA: TGTGCCAGCAGCGTAGTGGGGGGAGGCACCGGGGAGCTGTTTTTT

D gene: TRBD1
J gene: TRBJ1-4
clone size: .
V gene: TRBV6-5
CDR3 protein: CASSSQTGGVEKLFF
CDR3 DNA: TGTGCCAGCAGTTCCCAGACAGGGGGAGTCGAAAAACTGTTTTTT

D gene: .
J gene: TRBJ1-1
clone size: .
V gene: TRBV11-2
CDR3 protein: CASSLGPMNTEAFF
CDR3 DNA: TGTGCCAGCAGCTTAGGGCCGATGAACACTGAAGCTTTCTTT

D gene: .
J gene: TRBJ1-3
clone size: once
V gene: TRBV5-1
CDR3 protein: CASSPDYITSGNTIYF
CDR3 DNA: TGCGCCAGCAGCCCGGACTACATCACCTCTGGAAACACCATATATTTT

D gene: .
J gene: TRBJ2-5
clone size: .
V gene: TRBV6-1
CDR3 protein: CASSEITHRQETQYF
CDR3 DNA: TGTGCCAGCAGTGAAATAACTCACCGACAAGAGACCCAGTACTTC

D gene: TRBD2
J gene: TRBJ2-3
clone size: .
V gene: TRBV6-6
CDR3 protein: CASSYQGLAGDTQYF
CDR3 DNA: TGTGCCAGCAGTTACCAGGGACTAGCGGGAGATACGCAGTATTTT

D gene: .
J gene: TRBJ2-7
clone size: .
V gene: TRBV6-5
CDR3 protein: CASQSQGGAYEQYF
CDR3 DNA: TGTGCCTCCCAAAGCCAGGGCGGAGCCTACGAGCAGTACTTC

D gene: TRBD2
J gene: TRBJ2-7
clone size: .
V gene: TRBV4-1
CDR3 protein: CASRGLAGQQYF
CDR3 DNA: TGCGCCAGCAGGGGACTAGCGGGGCAGCAGTACTTC

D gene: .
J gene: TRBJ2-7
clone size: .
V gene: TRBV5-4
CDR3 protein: CASSFKDRNEQYF
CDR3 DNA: TGTGCCAGCAGCTTTAAGGACAGAAACGAGCAGTACTTC

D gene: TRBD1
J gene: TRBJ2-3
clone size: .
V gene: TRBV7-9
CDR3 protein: CASSLPGQGATDTQYF
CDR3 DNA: TGTGCCAGCAGCTTACCGGGACAGGGGGCGACAGATACGCAGTATTTT

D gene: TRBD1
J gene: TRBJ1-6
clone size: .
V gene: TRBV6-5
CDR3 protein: CASSRGQAESPLHF
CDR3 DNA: TGTGCCAGCAGTCGGGGACAGGCTGAATCACCCCTCCACTTT

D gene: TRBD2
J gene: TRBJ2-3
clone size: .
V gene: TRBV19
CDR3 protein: CASSMFGGRVTDTQYF
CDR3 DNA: TGTGCCAGTAGTATGTTCGGCGGGAGGGTCACAGATACGCAGTATTTT

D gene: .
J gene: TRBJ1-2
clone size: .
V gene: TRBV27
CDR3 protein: CASSPQGQVGYGYTF
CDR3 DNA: TGTGCCAGCAGCCCCCAGGGCCAGGTCGGCTATGGCTACACCTTC

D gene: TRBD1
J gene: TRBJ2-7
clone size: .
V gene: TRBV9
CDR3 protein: CASSPTGGSYEQYF
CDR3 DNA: TGTGCCAGCAGCCCGACAGGGGGGTCCTACGAGCAGTACTTC

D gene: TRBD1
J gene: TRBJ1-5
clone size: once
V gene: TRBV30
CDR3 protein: CAWSNSPPDRVYQPQHF
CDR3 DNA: TGTGCCTGGTCCAATTCCCCCCCGGACAGGGTATATCAGCCCCAGCATTTT

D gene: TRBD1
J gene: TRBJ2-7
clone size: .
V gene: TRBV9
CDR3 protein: CASSQGQGGYYEQYF
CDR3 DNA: TGTGCCAGCAGCCAGGGACAGGGCGGTTACTACGAGCAGTACTTC

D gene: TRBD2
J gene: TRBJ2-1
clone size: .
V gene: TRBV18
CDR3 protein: CASSTAGGEQFF
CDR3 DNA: TGTGCCAGCTCAACAGCGGGAGGTGAGCAGTTCTTC

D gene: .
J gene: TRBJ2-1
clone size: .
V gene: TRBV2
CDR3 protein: CASSATWGDSYNEQFF
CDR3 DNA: TGTGCCAGCAGTGCTACTTGGGGAGACTCCTACAATGAGCAGTTCTTC

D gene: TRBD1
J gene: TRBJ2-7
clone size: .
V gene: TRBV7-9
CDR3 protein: CAGRDRGSEMYF
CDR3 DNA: TGTGCCGGGAGGGACAGGGGGTCGGAAATGTACTTC

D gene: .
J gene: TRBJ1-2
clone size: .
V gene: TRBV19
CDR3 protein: CASSEPRRSDYGYTF
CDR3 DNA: TGTGCCAGTAGTGAACCGCGGAGATCGGACTATGGCTACACCTTC

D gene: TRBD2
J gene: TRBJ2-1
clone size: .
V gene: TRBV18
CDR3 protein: CASSLGLAGIYNEQFF
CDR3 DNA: TGTGCCAGCTCCCTAGGACTAGCGGGAATCTACAATGAGCAGTTCTTC

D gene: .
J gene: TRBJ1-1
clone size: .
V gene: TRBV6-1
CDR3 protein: CASSGQVLNTEAFF
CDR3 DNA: TGTGCCAGCAGTGGACAGGTGCTGAACACTGAAGCTTTCTTT

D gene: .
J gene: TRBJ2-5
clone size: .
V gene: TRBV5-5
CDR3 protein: CASSLAGDQETQYF
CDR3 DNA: TGTGCCAGCAGCTTGGCCGGAGATCAAGAGACCCAGTACTTC

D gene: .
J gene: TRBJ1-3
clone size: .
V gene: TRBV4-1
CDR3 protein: CASRNGVSSGNTIYF
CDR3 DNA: TGCGCCAGCAGAAATGGAGTTAGCTCTGGAAACACCATATATTTT

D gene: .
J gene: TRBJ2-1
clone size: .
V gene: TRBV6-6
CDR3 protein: CASSNRDTSSYNEQFF
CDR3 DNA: TGTGCCAGCAGTAACCGGGACACGAGCTCCTACAATGAGCAGTTCTTC

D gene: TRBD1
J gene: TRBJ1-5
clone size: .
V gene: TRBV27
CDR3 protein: CASSSLQGARQPQHF
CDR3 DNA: TGTGCCAGCAGTTCCTTGCAGGGGGCAAGACAGCCCCAGCATTTT

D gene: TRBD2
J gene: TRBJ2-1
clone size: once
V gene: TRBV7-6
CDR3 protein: CASSLDLGGGPNNEQFF
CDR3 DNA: TGTGCCAGCAGCTTAGATTTGGGCGGGGGGCCCAACAATGAGCAGTTCTTC

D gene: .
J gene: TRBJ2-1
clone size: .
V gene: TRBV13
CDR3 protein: CASSHGHKHSEQFF
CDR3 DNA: TGTGCCAGCAGCCACGGCCATAAACACAGTGAGCAGTTCTTC

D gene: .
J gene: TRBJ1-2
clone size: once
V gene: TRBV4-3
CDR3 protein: CASSQDYGGSYGYTF
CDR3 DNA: TGCGCCAGCAGCCAAGATTACGGCGGCTCCTATGGCTACACCTTC

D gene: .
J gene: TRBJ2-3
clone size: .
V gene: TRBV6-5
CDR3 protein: CASSYAGTQADTQYF
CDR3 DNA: TGTGCCAGCAGTTACGCGGGCACCCAGGCGGATACGCAGTATTTT

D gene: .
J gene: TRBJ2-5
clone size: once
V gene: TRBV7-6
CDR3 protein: CASSRGGGVKTQYF
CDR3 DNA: TGTGCCAGCAGCCGTGGGGGGGGCGTGAAGACCCAGTACTTC

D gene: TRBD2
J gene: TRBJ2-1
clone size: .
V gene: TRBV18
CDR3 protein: CASSPLAGGYNEQFF
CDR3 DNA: TGTGCCAGCTCACCCTTAGCGGGAGGCTACAATGAGCAGTTCTTC

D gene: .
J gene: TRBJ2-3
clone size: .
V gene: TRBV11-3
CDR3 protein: CASSPGGLGGSTDTQYF
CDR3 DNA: TGTGCCAGCAGCCCCGGAGGGTTGGGGGGAAGCACAGATACGCAGTATTTT

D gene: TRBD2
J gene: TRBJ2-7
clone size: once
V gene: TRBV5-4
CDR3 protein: CASSSGTSEIFHEQYF
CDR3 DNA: TGTGCCAGCAGCTCTGGGACTAGCGAGATTTTCCACGAGCAGTACTTC

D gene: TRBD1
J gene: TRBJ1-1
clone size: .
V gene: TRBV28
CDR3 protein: CASSVPGMTGTGIEAFF
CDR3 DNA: TGTGCCAGCAGTGTCCCCGGGATGACAGGGACGGGAATTGAAGCTTTCTTT

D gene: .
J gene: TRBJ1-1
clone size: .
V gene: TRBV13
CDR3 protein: CASSTRRRVSEAFF
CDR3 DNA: TGTGCCAGCAGCACCCGCCGCAGGGTCTCTGAAGCTTTCTTT

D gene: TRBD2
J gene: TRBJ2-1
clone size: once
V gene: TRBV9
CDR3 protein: CASNSGDYNEQFF
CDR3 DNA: TGTGCCAGCAATAGCGGGGACTACAATGAGCAGTTCTTC

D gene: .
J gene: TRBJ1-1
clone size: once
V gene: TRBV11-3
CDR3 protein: CASSRGPTEAFF
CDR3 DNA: TGTGCCAGCAGCCGAGGCCCCACTGAAGCTTTCTTT

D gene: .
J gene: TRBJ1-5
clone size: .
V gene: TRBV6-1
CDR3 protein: CASSEGGPQHF
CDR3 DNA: TGTGCCAGCAGTGAGGGGGGACCCCAGCATTTT

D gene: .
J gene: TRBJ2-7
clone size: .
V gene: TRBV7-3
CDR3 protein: CASSSDGGPYEQYF
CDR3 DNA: TGTGCCAGCAGCTCGGACGGAGGGCCCTACGAGCAGTACTTC

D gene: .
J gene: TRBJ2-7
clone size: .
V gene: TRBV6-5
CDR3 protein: CASSYDFRRVYEQYF
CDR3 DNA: TGTGCCAGCAGTTACGATTTCCGCCGGGTCTACGAGCAGTACTTC

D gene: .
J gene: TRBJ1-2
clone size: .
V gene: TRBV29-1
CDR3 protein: CSVEGGGLWGYTF
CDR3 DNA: TGCAGCGTAGAAGGTGGGGGCCTCTGGGGCTACACCTTC

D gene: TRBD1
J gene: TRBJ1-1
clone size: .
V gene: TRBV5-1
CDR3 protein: CASSSQGDTEAFF
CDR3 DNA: TGCGCCAGCAGCTCACAGGGGGACACTGAAGCTTTCTTT